The T cell receptor beta chain under discussion was sequenced for a study of cytomegalovirus exposure and HLA in healthy donors. Overall study findings and caveats: Reports indicated that the classifier achieved high specificity and sensitivity in diagnosing cytomegalovirus status. Most TCR sequences were uncommon, yet certain public TCRs appeared in many donors.

This clone appeared a few times. Its antigen is currently unknown. 60 Vbeta and 13 Jbeta primers were used in PCR. Profiled with immunoSEQ multiplex PCR; TCRdb holds only in-frame clones, not every one. The sample contains about 130,000 clones, roughly 70% of which appear only once. CDR3 length: 13 amino acids. V lost 9 bases and J lost 8; bases outside the gene matches: 2. CDR1 and CDR2 from the germline V gene are SEHNR and FQNEAQ (reference sequence). This sequence was found in a man aged 25 to 40 in good health and CMV-seronegative. The rearrangement joins TRBV7-9 to TRBJ2-1; 15 positions agree with TRBD2. The sample consisted of PBMCs. The CDR3 DNA is TGTGCCAGTAGGACTAGCGGGGGGGATGAGCAGTTCTTC. Translated: CASRTSGGDEQFF.